This T cell receptor (beta chain) was obtained from a study of blood T cell repertoires in COVID-19. On the study more broadly: Samples of COVID-19 (acute and convalescent) were obtained from the United States, Italy and Spain.

Germline assignment: CDR1 LNHDA and CDR2 SQIVND (reference sequence). The V and J ends lost 6 bases and 5 bases respectively, with 22 bases between them. The CDR3 runs to 17 residues. Followed longitudinally, the Seattle patients had been enrolled during active infection. Per the study methods: Reference gene primer amplification gave nucleated cell count estimates. The data were produced by immunoSEQ multiplex PCR, yet TCRdb's version contains in-frame clones alone and is incomplete. V, J and clone size were drawn from that table, and D and trimming were deduced from the DNA. The data show 350,000 or so clones, roughly 86% seen once.

The chain joins TRBV19 to TRBJ2-2; possible D gene TRBD2, 5 bases. Material for sequencing was peripheral blood. The receptor was isolated from a woman in her twenties or thirties with COVID-19, enrolled during active disease. CDR3 bases: TGTGCCAGTAGCCTCTCGAGGGCTCAAAGTGGTACCGGGGAGCTGTTTTTT. Amino acids: CASSLSRAQSGTGELFF.